Listed here are 27 T cell receptor beta chains from one sample, sequenced in a study of blood T cells in healthy people across ages. Next came a second PCR, run for about 7 to 12 cycles, which used a sample-barcoded 5' primer along with a J-beta primer mix. TCRdb reanalysed the 5' RACE reads using MiXCR and keeps one entry per CDR3 protein. The data contain 600,000 to 1,000,000 distinct CDR3 sequences, about 62% of them singletons. The sequencing sample was made of blood. The source is a man younger than 45 in good health.

This clonotype was picked up a small number of times. This chain links TRBV20-1 with TRBJ2-7, with 8 bases that match TRBD2. Germline CDR1 and CDR2: DFQATT and SNEGSKA (reference sequence). The length of the CDR3 is 13 residues. Germline trimming cut 6 bases from V and 4 bases from J; bases unmatched to any gene: 8. The CDR3 spells CSAPQAGEYEQYF. CDR3 in DNA: TGCAGTGCCCCTCAAGCGGGAGAATACGAGCAGTACTTC.

This chain joins TRBV20-1 and TRBJ1-2; 7 bases line up with TRBD1. Germline V CDR1 and CDR2: DFQATT, SNEGSKA (reference sequence). The V segment lost 2 bases and the J segment 5 bases; nucleotides outside the gene matches: 5. The CDR3 loop spans 13 amino acids. The CDR3 DNA follows: TGCAGTGCTAGACAGGGGGGAGAGTATGGCTACACCTTC. This sequence encodes CSARQGGEYGYTF.

The chain recombines TRBV20-1 with TRBJ1-1; D is uncertain. The CDR3 is 14 amino acids. Trimming removed 4 bases from V and 0 bases from J, with 12 bases in between. The germline V gene encodes CDR1 DFQATT and CDR2 SNEGSKA (reference sequence). The CDR3: CSATSNSVNTEAFF. CDR3 coding DNA: TGCAGTGCTACCAGTAATTCGGTGAACACTGAAGCTTTCTTT.

A few counts support this clonotype. The J gene is TRBJ1-2, the V gene TRBV3-1; no clear D gene. Trimming took 3 bases from V and 8 from J, leaving 22 bases between them. This CDR3 contains 16 residues. Germline V gives CDR1 LGHDT, CDR2 YNNKEL (reference sequence). The CDR3 bases are TGTGCCAGCAGCCAGAGAGGGAACCCAAGGTCTGGAGGCTACACCTTC. Its translation: CASSQRGNPRSGGYTF.

This chain links TRBV6-1 with TRBJ2-7; perhaps TRBD1 as D (6 bases). V lost 8 bases and J 3 bases, leaving 11 bases between the germline ends. The CDR3 length is 12 residues. CDR1 and CDR2 (germline): MNHNS, SASEGT. The CDR3 here is CASLQGRYEQYF. The CDR3 DNA follows: TGTGCCAGCCTACAGGGCCGCTACGAGCAGTACTTC.

The V gene is TRBV20-1, the J gene TRBJ2-1; 11 nucleotides align to TRBD2. The junction had 6 bases not matched to a gene; V was cut back by 5 bases and J by 0 bases. The CDR3 runs 16 residues. Germline CDR1 is DFQATT and CDR2 is SNEGSKA (reference sequence). The CDR3 DNA reads TGCAGTGCTCCTGGGACTAGCGGATACTCCTACAATGAGCAGTTCTTC. Its translation is CSAPGTSGYSYNEQFF.

The J gene is TRBJ2-3, the V gene TRBV9, with no clear D. The CDR3 has 12 residues. Trimming took 3 bases from V and 4 from J, leaving 6 bases between them. The V gene's germline CDR1 is SGDLS and CDR2 YYNGEE. The CDR3: CASSASSDTQYF. The CDR3 nucleotides are TGTGCCAGCAGCGCGTCGTCAGATACGCAGTATTTT.

This rearrangement joins TRBV20-1 to TRBJ2-7; no clear D gene. The CDR3 length is 15 residues. Trimming shortened V by 4 bases and J by 0 bases, and 16 bases separated the two germline ends. Germline values: CDR1 DFQATT, CDR2 SNEGSKA (reference sequence). The CDR3 loop is CSATSGGSSSYEQYF. The CDR3 DNA follows: TGCAGTGCTACCTCAGGCGGATCAAGCTCCTACGAGCAGTACTTC.

This clonotype was observed a handful of times. The J gene is TRBJ2-1, the V gene TRBV20-1; 12 positions match TRBD2. V was pared by 0 bases and J by 4 bases, with 1 base of the junction left unmatched. This CDR3 spans 15 amino acids. CDR1 and CDR2 (germline): DFQATT, SNEGSKA (reference sequence). This CDR3 reads CSARDLAGGYNEQFF. CDR3 sequence (DNA): TGCAGTGCTAGAGATCTAGCGGGGGGGTACAATGAGCAGTTCTTC.

The chain is built from TRBV20-1 and TRBJ2-3; perhaps TRBD1 as D (5 bases). In germline, CDR1 is DFQATT, CDR2 SNEGSKA (reference sequence). With 3 bases removed from V and 2 bases from J, the gap between germline ends came to 9 bases. This CDR3 is built from 13 residues. The CDR3 DNA is TGCAGTGCTAGCCAGGGTAACACAGATACGCAGTATTTT. Its translation is CSASQGNTDTQYF.

CDR3 region: CASSLSGILATNEKLFF. The CDR3 DNA follows: TGTGCCAGCAGTCTCTCGGGGATATTAGCAACTAATGAAAAACTGTTTTTT. The rearrangement joins TRBV2 to TRBJ1-4; D is unclear. Germline assignment: CDR1 SNHLY and CDR2 FYNNEI. The CDR3 has 17 amino acids. Trimming pared 5 bases from V and 0 bases from J, leaving 16 bases between. The full variable domain, with the rest looked up from reference TRBV2 and TRBJ1-4, is EPEVTQTPSHQVTQMGQEVILRCVPISNHLYFYWYRQILGQKVEFLVSFYNNEISEKSEIFDDQFSVERPDGSNFTLKIRSTKLEDSAMYFCASSLSGILATNEKLFFGSGTQLSVL.

This sequence joins TRBV5-1 and TRBJ2-7; D uncertain. Trimming cost V 3 bases and J 5 bases, with 18 bases left between them. Germline lookup yields CDR1 SGHRS and CDR2 YFSETQ. The CDR3 contains 15 residues. The CDR3 DNA reads as TGCGCCAGCAGCTCAGCGTCCGGGCGCCCCAACGAGCAGTACTTC. Translated: CASSSASGRPNEQYF.

This clonotype was seen only a few times. The J gene is TRBJ2-7, the V gene TRBV13, with D tentatively TRBD2 (6 bases). V was trimmed by 3 bases and J by 2 bases, leaving 11 bases between them. The CDR3 is made up of 14 amino acids. Germline CDR1 and CDR2: PRHDT and FYEKMQ (reference sequence). The CDR3: CASSFSGATYEQYF. CDR3 nucleotides: TGTGCCAGCAGCTTTAGCGGAGCCACCTACGAGCAGTACTTC.

This clonotype was seen a handful of times. The rearrangement links TRBV20-1 to TRBJ2-3, with D uncertain. This CDR3 has 14 residues. The germline V gene encodes CDR1 DFQATT and CDR2 SNEGSKA (reference sequence). Trimming pared 5 bases from V and 0 bases from J, leaving 12 bases between. CDR3 amino acids: CSAPVAASTDTQYF. Written as DNA, the CDR3 is TGCAGTGCTCCAGTGGCGGCAAGCACAGATACGCAGTATTTT.

The V and J genes are TRBV7-9 and TRBJ2-7, with TRBD2 identical over 15 bases. Germline V CDR1 and CDR2: SEHNR, FQNEAQ (reference sequence). The ends lost 5 bases at V and 0 bases at J; junction bases unmatched: 8. The length of the CDR3 is 18 residues. The CDR3 DNA sequence: TGTGCCAGCAGCCGCGGGACTAGCGGGAGGCTCACCTCCTACGAGCAGTACTTC. This encodes CASSRGTSGRLTSYEQYF.

The table lists this clonotype with a few counts. The chain employs TRBV6-6 and TRBJ1-5; D not resolved. The CDR3 is made up of 14 amino acids. Germline V gene sequence: CDR1 MNHNY, CDR2 SVGAGI (reference sequence). V was cut by 0 bases and J by 4 bases, with 7 bases left in between. The CDR3 region has the DNA TGTGCCAGCAGTTACTCGTTGCCAAATCAGCCCCAGCATTTT. As protein: CASSYSLPNQPQHF.

CDR3 nucleotide sequence: TGTGCCAGCTCACCGGGAGATCCTAGGACCTACGAGCAGTACTTC. The encoded protein is CASSPGDPRTYEQYF. The gene calls are TRBV18 and TRBJ2-5; possibly TRBD2 for D (5 bases). Near its end, the DNA agrees better with TRBJ2-7, so the J call may be wrong. The germline V gene encodes CDR1 KGHSH and CDR2 LQKENI. The CDR3 totals 15 residues.

The chain uses TRBV25-1 and TRBJ2-3, with 10 bases matching TRBD2. This CDR3 is built from 16 residues. Trimming at V came to 4 bases and at J to 2 bases, leaving 6 bases not matched to a gene. Germline V lookup: CDR1 MGHDK, CDR2 SYGVNS. For the CDR3, the DNA is TGTGCCAGCAGTGGGACTAGCGGATGGCTCACAGATACGCAGTATTTT. Residues: CASSGTSGWLTDTQYF.

The chain combines TRBV5-1 with TRBJ2-1; no firm D call. The CDR3 has 12 amino acids. Trimming stripped 1 base from V and 7 bases from J, with 6 bases between. Germline CDR1 SGHRS, CDR2 YFSETQ. The CDR3 protein is CASSLRQNEQFF. The CDR3 region has the DNA TGCGCCAGCAGCTTGAGACAAAATGAGCAGTTCTTC.

The chain has TRBV6-1 and TRBJ2-3, with 7 nucleotides matching TRBD2. This CDR3 is built from 15 residues. V trimming: 2 bases; J trimming: 1 base; junction bases outside the gene matches: 3. Germline lookup yields CDR1 MNHNS and CDR2 SASEGT. The CDR3 protein is CASSELAARTDTQYF. CDR3 bases: TGTGCCAGCAGTGAACTAGCGGCCCGCACAGATACGCAGTATTTT.

The chain couples TRBV28 to TRBJ2-2; TRBD1 matches at 7 bases. Looked up from germline, CDR1 is MDHEN and CDR2 is SYDVKM. The CDR3 length is 15 residues. With 6 bases clipped from V and 6 bases from J, the junction kept 10 bases outside the gene matches. The CDR3 DNA follows: TGTGCCAGCAGCCGCGACAGGGTTGGAGCCGGGGAGCTGTTTTTT. Its translation: CASSRDRVGAGELFF.

The genes are TRBV9 and TRBJ1-2, with D possibly matching TRBD1 (6 bases). V dropped 0 bases and J dropped 4 bases, with 13 bases sitting between them. CDR1 is SGDLS and CDR2 is YYNGEE in the germline V gene. The CDR3 spans 15 residues. CDR3 DNA sequence: TGTGCCAGCAGCGTAGGCGGGGGGCGAACCTATGGCTACACCTTC. Protein: CASSVGGGRTYGYTF. The full variable domain, with the rest looked up from reference TRBV9 and TRBJ1-2, is DSGVTQTPKHLITATGQRVTLRCSPRSGDLSVYWYQQSLDQGLQFLIQYYNGEERAKGNILERFSAQQFPDLHSELNLSSLELGDSALYFCASSVGGGRTYGYTFGSGTRLTVV.

The chain has TRBV20-1 and TRBJ2-7, with D possibly TRBD2 on 7 matching bases. V gave up 4 bases and J gave up 2 bases, with 15 bases separating them. The length of the CDR3 is 14 residues. CDR1 is DFQATT, CDR2 SNEGSKA, per germline (reference sequence). CDR3: CSAKGGDHPYEQYF. For the CDR3, the DNA is TGCAGTGCTAAAGGGGGGGACCACCCCTACGAGCAGTACTTC.

This clonotype was seen more than once but under ten times. The chain is built from TRBV12-3 or TRBV12-4 and TRBJ2-5; D is ambiguous. Deletions cut 8 bases from V and 5 bases from J, with 15 bases between. The CDR3 consists of 13 residues. Here the CDR3 reads CASYSPVRETQYF. CDR3 coding DNA: TGTGCCAGCTACTCACCGGTCCGGGAGACCCAGTACTTC.

The J gene is TRBJ2-1, the V gene TRBV29-1; 7 bases fit TRBD2. CDR1 and CDR2 (germline): SQVTM, ANQGSEA. The CDR3 spans 15 residues. J was trimmed by 2 bases and V by 4 bases; bases with no gene match: 8. The CDR3 spells CSVGGGLVTYNEQFF. The CDR3 nucleotides are TGCAGCGTTGGGGGCGGACTAGTGACCTACAATGAGCAGTTCTTC.

The chain has TRBV30 and TRBJ2-1; 7 bases agree with TRBD2. V lost 5 bases, J lost 4 bases, and 8 bases stayed unmatched. CDR3 length: 14 residues. Looked up from germline, CDR1 is GTSNPN and CDR2 is SVGIG (reference sequence). For the CDR3, the DNA is TGTGCCTGGGCGAAAGAGCGGGGATACAATGAGCAGTTCTTC. Its translation is CAWAKERGYNEQFF.

This clonotype was picked up a small number of times. This chain links TRBV7-2 with TRBJ2-7; D is unclear. The CDR3 loop spans 13 amino acids. Germline loops: CDR1 SGHTA, CDR2 FQGNSA. V lost 7 bases to trimming and J lost 3 bases, with 13 bases between them. DNA of the CDR3: TGTGCCAGCAACTATGGAGAGCTCTACGAGCAGTACTTC. Protein sequence: CASNYGELYEQYF.